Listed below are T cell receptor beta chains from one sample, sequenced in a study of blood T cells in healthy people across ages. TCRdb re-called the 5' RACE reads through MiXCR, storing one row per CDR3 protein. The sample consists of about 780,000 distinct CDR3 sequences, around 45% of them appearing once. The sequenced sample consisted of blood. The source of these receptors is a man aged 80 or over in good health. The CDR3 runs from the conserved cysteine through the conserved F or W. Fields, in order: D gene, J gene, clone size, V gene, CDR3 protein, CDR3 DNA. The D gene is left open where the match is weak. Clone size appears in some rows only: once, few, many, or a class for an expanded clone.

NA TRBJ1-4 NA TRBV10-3 CAISESEQRYEKLFF TGTGCCATCAGTGAGTCGGAGCAGAGATATGAAAAACTGTTTTTT
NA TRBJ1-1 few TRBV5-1 CASRQPENTEAFF TGCGCCAGCAGGCAGCCGGAGAACACTGAAGCTTTCTTT
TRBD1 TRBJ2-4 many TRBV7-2 CASSATGAENIQYF TGTGCCAGCAGCGCGACAGGGGCCGAAAACATTCAGTACTTC
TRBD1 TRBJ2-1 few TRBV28 CASSLSGQGLGNEQFF TGTGCCAGCAGTTTATCCGGACAGGGTCTGGGAAATGAGCAGTTCTTC
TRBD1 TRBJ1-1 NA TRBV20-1 CSASLPFPGQGDTEAFF TGCAGTGCTAGTTTGCCATTCCCGGGACAGGGTGACACTGAAGCTTTCTTT
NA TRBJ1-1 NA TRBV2 CASAGFEAFF TGTGCCAGCGCTGGATTCGAAGCTTTCTTT
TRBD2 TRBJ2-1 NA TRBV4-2 CASSHSGLAGYNEQFF TGTGCCAGCAGCCATTCGGGACTAGCGGGGTACAATGAGCAGTTCTTC
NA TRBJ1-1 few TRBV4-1 CASTPGLVNTEAFF TGCGCCAGCACCCCGGGACTCGTGAACACTGAAGCTTTCTTT
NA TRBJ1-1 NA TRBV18 CASSPRSLAGTEAFF TGTGCCAGCTCACCACGATCTTTGGCCGGCACCGAAGCTTTCTTT
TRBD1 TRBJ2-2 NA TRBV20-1 CSAPIGGRDTGELFF TGCAGTGCTCCCATAGGGGGCAGAGACACCGGGGAGCTGTTTTTT
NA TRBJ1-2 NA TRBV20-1 CSASPQEPVGEGHTF TGCAGTGCTAGTCCCCAGGAGCCAGTGGGGGAGGGCCACACCTTC
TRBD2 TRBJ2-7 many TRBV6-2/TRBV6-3 CASRRTSATYEQYF TGTGCCAGCAGAAGGACTAGCGCAACCTACGAGCAGTACTTC
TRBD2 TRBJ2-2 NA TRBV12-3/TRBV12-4 CASRGGRADTGELFF TGTGCCAGCAGGGGCGGGAGGGCCGACACCGGGGAGCTGTTTTTT
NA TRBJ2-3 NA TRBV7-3 CASSQQARRQDTQYF TGTGCCAGCAGCCAGCAGGCCCGGCGTCAAGATACGCAGTATTTT
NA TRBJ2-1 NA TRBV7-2 CASSYPLGDEQFF TGTGCCAGCAGCTACCCCCTTGGGGATGAGCAGTTCTTC
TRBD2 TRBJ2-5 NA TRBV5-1 CASSVGLAGATAYF TGCGCCAGCAGCGTGGGACTAGCGGGAGCGACAGCGTACTTC
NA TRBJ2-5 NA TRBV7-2 CASSLEAGWVNEQYF TGTGCCAGCAGCTTAGAAGCGGGTTGGGTCAATGAGCAGTACTTC
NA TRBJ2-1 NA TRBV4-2 CASSAPEVGEKDEQFF TGTGCCAGCAGCGCACCGGAGGTGGGAGAAAAGGATGAGCAGTTCTTC
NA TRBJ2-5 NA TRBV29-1 CSVETSRGSWTQYF TGCAGCGTTGAGACGAGTCGGGGAAGTTGGACCCAGTACTTC
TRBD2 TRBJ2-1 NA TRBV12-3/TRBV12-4 CASRTGTSGRYSYNEQFF TGTGCCAGCAGAACCGGGACTAGCGGGAGGTACTCCTACAATGAGCAGTTCTTC
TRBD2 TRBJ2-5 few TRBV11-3 CASSLGGGYQETQYF TGTGCCAGCAGCTTGGGGGGGGGTTACCAAGAGACCCAGTACTTC
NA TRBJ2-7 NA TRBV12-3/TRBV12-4 CAGSLGGALYEQYF TGTGCCGGCAGCTTAGGGGGGGCGCTTTACGAGCAGTACTTC
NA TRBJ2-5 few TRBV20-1 CSASSRGPQETQYF TGCAGTGCCTCCAGTCGAGGGCCCCAAGAGACCCAGTACTTC
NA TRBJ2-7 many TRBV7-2 CASSLALAYEQYF TGTGCCAGCAGCTTAGCCCTAGCCTACGAGCAGTACTTC
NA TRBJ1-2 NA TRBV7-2 CASSLEYGYTF TGTGCCAGCAGCTTAGAGTATGGCTACACCTTC
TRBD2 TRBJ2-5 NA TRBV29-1 CSVDRAGSQPEGTQYF TGCAGCGTTGATCGAGCGGGGTCGCAACCTGAGGGGACCCAGTACTTC
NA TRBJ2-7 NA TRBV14 CASSQVWSTYEQYF TGTGCCAGCAGCCAAGTTTGGTCAACCTACGAGCAGTACTTC
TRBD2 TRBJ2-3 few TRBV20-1 CSAMGLAGVSTDTQYF TGCAGTGCAATGGGACTAGCGGGAGTAAGCACAGATACGCAGTATTTT
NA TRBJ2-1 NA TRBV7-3 CASGLREGGEQFF TGTGCCAGCGGGCTACGAGAGGGGGGTGAGCAGTTCTTC
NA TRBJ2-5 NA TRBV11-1 CASSLLGDLQETQYF TGTGCCAGCAGCTTATTGGGGGATCTCCAAGAGACCCAGTACTTC
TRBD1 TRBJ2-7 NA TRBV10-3 CAISRTGGDEQYF TGTGCCATCAGCCGGACAGGGGGTGACGAGCAGTACTTC
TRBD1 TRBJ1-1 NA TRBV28 CASSLLGQGAAEAFF TGTGCCAGCAGTTTATTGGGACAGGGGGCGGCTGAAGCTTTCTTT
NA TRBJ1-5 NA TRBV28 CASSLTRGNSNQPQHF TGTGCCAGCAGTTTAACTCGGGGGAATAGCAATCAGCCCCAGCATTTT
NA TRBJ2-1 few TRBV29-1 CSAALGHPYNEQFF TGCAGCGCCGCCCTAGGACATCCCTACAATGAGCAGTTCTTC
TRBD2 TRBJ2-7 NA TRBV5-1 CASSLVGLAGGFYEQYF TGCGCCAGCAGCTTGGTGGGACTAGCGGGGGGATTCTACGAGCAGTACTTC
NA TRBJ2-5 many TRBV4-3 CASSQDINLQETQYF TGCGCCAGCAGCCAAGACATCAACCTCCAAGAGACCCAGTACTTC
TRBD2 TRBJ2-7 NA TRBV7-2 CASSLGPPGSGRSEQYF TGTGCCAGCAGCTTAGGTCCGCCGGGGAGCGGGAGATCCGAGCAGTACTTC
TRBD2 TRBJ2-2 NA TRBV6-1 CASIPPGLAVSGELFF TGTGCCAGCATTCCACCGGGACTAGCGGTATCCGGGGAGCTGTTTTTT
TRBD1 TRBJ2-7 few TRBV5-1 CASSSNAGQGFREQYF TGCGCCAGCAGCTCGAACGCCGGACAGGGGTTTAGGGAGCAGTACTTC
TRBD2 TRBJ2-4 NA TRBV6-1 CASSEAPAGSGGAKNIQYF TGTGCCAGCAGTGAAGCGCCGGCTGGGAGCGGGGGGGCCAAAAACATTCAGTACTTC
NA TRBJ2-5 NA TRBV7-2 CASSLPGWDEQYF TGTGCCAGCAGCTTACCAGGGTGGGATGAGCAGTACTTC
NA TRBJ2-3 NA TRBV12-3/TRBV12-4 CASSWDILSPDTQYF TGTGCCAGCAGTTGGGACATCCTTAGCCCAGATACGCAGTATTTT
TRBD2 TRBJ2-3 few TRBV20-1 CSARGGGDTQYF TGCAGTGCTAGAGGCGGGGGAGATACGCAGTATTTT
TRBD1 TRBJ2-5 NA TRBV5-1 CASSRDSVRTERYF TGCGCCAGCAGCCGGGACAGCGTAAGGACCGAGCGGTACTTC
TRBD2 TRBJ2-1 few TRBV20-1 CSAHRLAGGFSSRWNEQFF TGCAGTGCCCATCGACTAGCGGGAGGGTTTTCCTCAAGGTGGAATGAGCAGTTCTTC
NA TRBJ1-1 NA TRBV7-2 CASSYRGVKGMNTEAFF TGTGCCAGCAGCTATAGAGGGGTGAAGGGCATGAACACTGAAGCTTTCTTT